The clone carrying this T cell receptor (beta chain) was seen just once. One base away lies a much larger clone, so this may be a sequencing read error. This specimen belongs to a study of T-cell memory formation after mild COVID-19. TCRdb re-derived calls from the 5' RACE reads in MiXCR, one entry per CDR3 protein. This sample carries about 210,000 distinct CDR3 sequences, around 30% of them seen once, and the ten largest clones take 11%. This CDR3 is built from 15 residues. Trimming at V came to 5 bases and at J to 0 bases, leaving 1 base not matched to a gene. Germline CDR1 reads MRHNA; CDR2 reads SNTAGT.

The rearrangement links TRBV6-4 to TRBJ2-3; 11 nucleotides match TRBD2. Specimen: PBMCs or a T cell subset sorted from them (not recorded which). This TCR was sampled from an adult woman who had mild COVID-19 (a few samples of this study predate the infection). Cell type and time point are not known. In DNA form, the CDR3 reads TGTGCCAGCAGTAGGACTAGCGGGAGCACAGATACGCAGTATTTT. Translated: CASSRTSGSTDTQYF.